This T cell receptor beta chain was captured by sequencing in a study of T cells after yellow fever vaccination. Study as a whole: Low-cell-number fractions underwent preparation using SMART-Seq v4 Ultra Low Input. Points from the study as a whole: Contaminating bulk clonotypes could be abundant in FACS-sorted repertoires.

Germline V gene sequence: CDR1 SGHAT, CDR2 FQNNGV. The CDR3 has 11 amino acids. Trimming pared 1 base from V and 5 bases from J, leaving 1 base between. TCRdb recomputed calls from the 5' RACE reads with MiXCR, one row per CDR3 protein. The sample comprises about 120,000 distinct CDR3 sequences, almost 9% of which are singletons, and 30% to 40% rests with the top ten. This clonotype was found a few times. Its antigen is not known. V usage is TRBV11-2 and J usage is TRBJ2-3; D uncertain. The sequence was collected from a man between 18 and 29 years old who received the YFV17D yellow fever vaccine. Material: CD8+ T cells sorted from PBMCs, obtained on the day of the yellow fever booster vaccination. The CDR3 spells CASSLVDTQYF. In nucleotides, the CDR3 is TGTGCCAGCAGCTTAGTAGATACGCAGTATTTT.